This T cell receptor (beta chain) was observed in a study of identical twins. The CDR3 runs 14 residues. Germline CDR1 is MDHEN and CDR2 is SYDVKM. V was pared by 2 bases and J by 5 bases, with 3 bases of the junction left unmatched. This clonotype was observed many times. Each cDNA held unique molecular identifiers, and template switching gave it a universal primer site. MiXCR, applied by TCRdb to the 5' RACE reads, yields one record per CDR3 protein. Of fewer than 250,000 distinct CDR3 sequences listed, about a tenth are singletons. The gene calls are TRBV28 and TRBJ2-5, with 9 bases that match TRBD2. The receptor was isolated from a woman aged 18-29 years in good health. The sequencing sample was made of memory (CD45RO+) T cells sorted from blood. This CDR3 reads CASSLAGGRETQYF. CDR3 DNA sequence: TGTGCCAGCAGTTTAGCGGGGGGGCGCGAGACCCAGTACTTC.